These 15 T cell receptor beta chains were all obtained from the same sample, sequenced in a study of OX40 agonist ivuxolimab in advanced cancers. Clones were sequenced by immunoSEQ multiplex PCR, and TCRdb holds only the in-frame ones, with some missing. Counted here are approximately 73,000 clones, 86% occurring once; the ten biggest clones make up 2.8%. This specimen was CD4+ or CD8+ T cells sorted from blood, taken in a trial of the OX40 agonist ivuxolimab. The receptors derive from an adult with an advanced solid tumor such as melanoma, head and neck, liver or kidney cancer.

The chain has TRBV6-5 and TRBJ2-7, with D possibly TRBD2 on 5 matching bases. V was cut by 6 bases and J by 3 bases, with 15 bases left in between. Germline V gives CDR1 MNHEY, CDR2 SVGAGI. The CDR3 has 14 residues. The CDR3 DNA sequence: TGTGCCAGCAGCCTCATGGACTGGGTCTACGAGCAGTACTTC. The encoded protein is CASSLMDWVYEQYF.

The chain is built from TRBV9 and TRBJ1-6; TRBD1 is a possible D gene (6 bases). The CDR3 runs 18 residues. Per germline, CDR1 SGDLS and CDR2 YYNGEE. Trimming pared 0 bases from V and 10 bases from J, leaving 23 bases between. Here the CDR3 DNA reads TGTGCCAGCAGCGTAGATACAGGGTGGACCAGGGGACGGTCACCCCTCCACTTT. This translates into CASSVDTGWTRGRSPLHF.

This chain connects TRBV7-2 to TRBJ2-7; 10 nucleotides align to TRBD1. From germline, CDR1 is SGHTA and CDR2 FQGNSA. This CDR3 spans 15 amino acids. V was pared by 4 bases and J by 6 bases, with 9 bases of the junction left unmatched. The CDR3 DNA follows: TGTGCCAGCAGCTCACCGACAGGGGGCCGTCGCGAGCAGTACTTC. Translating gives CASSSPTGGRREQYF.

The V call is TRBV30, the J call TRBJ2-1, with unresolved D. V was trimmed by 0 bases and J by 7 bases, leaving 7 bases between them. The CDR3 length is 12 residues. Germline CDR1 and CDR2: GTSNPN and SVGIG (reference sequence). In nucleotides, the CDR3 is TGTGCCTGGAGTGTTCAAGGGAATGAGCAGTTCTTC. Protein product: CAWSVQGNEQFF.

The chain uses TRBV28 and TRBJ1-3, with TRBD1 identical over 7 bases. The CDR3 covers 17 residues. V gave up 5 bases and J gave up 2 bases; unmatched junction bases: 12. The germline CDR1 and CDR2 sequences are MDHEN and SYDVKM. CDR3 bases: TGTGCCAGCAGTCCACCCCCCGGCAGGGGGGCTGGAAACACCATATATTTT. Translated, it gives CASSPPPGRGAGNTIYF.

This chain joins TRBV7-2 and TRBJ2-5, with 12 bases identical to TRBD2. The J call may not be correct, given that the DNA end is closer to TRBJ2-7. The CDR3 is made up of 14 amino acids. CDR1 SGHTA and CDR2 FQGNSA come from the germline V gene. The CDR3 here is CASSRTSGVGEQYF. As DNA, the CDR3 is TGTGCCAGCAGCCGGACTAGCGGGGTAGGCGAGCAGTACTTC.

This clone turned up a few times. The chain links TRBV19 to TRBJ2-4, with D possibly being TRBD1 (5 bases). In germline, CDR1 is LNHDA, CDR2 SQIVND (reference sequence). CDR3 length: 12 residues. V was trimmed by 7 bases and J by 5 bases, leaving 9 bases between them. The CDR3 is CASMGQENIQYF. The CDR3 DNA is TGTGCCAGTATGGGGCAGGAAAACATTCAGTACTTC.

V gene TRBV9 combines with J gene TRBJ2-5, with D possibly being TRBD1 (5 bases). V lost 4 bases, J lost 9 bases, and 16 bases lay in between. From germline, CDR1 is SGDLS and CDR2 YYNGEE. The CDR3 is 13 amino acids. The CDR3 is CASSPQTDPPQYF. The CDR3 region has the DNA TGTGCCAGCAGCCCTCAGACAGACCCGCCCCAGTACTTC.

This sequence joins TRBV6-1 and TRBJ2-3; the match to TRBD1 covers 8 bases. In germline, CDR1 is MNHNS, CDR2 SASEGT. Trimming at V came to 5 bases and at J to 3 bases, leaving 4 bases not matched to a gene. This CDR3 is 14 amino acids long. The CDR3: CASSTGGETDTQYF. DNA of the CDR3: TGTGCCAGCAGTACAGGGGGAGAGACAGATACGCAGTATTTT.

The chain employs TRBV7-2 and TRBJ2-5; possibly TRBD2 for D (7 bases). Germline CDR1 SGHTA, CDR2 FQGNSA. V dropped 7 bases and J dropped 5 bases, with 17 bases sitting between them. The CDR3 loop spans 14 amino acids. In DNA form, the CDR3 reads TGTGCCAGCATCCCCTATCGGGGGGCCGAGACCCAGTACTTC. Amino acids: CASIPYRGAETQYF.

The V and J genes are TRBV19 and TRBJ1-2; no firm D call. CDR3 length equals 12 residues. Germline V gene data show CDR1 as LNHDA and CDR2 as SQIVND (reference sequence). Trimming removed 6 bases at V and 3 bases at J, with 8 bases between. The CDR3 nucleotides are TGTGCCAGTAGGATTGGCGACTATGGCTACACCTTC. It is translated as CASRIGDYGYTF.

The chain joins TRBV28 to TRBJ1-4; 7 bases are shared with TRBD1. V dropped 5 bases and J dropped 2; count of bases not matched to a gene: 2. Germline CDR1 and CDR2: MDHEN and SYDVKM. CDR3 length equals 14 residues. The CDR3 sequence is CASSGTVTNEKLFF. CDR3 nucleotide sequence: TGTGCCAGCAGTGGGACAGTCACTAATGAAAAACTGTTTTTT.

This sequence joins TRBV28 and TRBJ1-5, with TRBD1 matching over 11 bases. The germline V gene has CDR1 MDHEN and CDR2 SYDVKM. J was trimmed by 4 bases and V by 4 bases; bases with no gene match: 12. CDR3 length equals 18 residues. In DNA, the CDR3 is TGTGCCAGCAGTTCCGTGGGGACAGGGGGTGGAGGAAATCAGCCCCAGCATTTT. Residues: CASSSVGTGGGGNQPQHF.

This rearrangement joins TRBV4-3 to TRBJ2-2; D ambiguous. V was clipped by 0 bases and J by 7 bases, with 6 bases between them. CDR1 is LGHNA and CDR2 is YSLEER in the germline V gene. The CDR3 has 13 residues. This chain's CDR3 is CASSQDMFGELFF. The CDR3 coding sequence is TGCGCCAGCAGCCAAGATATGTTCGGGGAGCTGTTTTTT.

The chain's CDR3 is CASTPGGQETQYF. CDR3 nucleotide sequence: TGTGCCAGCACCCCGGGGGGCCAAGAGACCCAGTACTTC. The chain carries TRBV9 and TRBJ2-5; 7 nucleotides match TRBD2. CDR1 SGDLS and CDR2 YYNGEE come from the germline V gene. The CDR3 sequence is 13 residues long. The trim removed 6 bases at V and 1 base at J, leaving 3 bases unmatched.